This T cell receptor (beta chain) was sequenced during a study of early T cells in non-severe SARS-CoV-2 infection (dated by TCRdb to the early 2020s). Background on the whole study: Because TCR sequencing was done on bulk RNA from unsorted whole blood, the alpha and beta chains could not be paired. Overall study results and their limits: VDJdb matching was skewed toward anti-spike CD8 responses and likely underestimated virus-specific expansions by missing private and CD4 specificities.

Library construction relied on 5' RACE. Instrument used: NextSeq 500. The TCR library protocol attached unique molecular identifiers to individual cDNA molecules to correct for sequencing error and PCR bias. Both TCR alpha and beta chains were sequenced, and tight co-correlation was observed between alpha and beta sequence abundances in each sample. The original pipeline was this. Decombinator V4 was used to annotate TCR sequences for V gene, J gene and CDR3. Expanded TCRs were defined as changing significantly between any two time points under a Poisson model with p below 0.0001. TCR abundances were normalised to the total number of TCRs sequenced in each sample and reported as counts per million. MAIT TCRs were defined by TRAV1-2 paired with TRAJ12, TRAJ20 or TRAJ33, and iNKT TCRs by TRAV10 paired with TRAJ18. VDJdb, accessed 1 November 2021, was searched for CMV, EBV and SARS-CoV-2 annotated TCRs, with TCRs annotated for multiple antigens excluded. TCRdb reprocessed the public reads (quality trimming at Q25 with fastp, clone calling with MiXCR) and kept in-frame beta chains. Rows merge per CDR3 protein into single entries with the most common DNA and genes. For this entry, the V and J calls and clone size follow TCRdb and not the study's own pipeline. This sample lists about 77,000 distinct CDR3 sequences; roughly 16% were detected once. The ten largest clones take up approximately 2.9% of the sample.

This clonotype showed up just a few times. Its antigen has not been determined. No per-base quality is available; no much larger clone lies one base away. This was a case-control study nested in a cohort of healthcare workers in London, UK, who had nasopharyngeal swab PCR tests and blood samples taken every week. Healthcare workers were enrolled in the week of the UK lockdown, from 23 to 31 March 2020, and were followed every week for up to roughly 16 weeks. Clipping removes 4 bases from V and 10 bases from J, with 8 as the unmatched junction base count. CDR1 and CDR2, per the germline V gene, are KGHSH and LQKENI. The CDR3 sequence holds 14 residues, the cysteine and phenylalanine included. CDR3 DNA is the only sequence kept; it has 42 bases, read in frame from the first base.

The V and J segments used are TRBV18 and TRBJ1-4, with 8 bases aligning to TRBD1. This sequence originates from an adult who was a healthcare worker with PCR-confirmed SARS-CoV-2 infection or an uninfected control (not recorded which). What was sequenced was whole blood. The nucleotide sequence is TGTGCCAGCTCACAAGCAGGACAGGGTGCAAAACTGTTTTTT. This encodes CASSQAGQGAKLFF.